Listed below are T cell receptor beta chains from one sample, sequenced in a study of CD8 T cells in ankylosing spondylitis. MiXCR, applied by TCRdb to the 5' RACE reads, yields one record per CDR3 protein. Here the sample spans some 120,000 distinct CDR3 sequences, approximately 15% being singletons. The sequenced sample consisted of blood, either unsorted or a sorted T cell fraction (not recorded which). The receptors originated from a female donor with ankylosing spondylitis or in good health (not recorded which). Both conserved end residues are part of each CDR3. A D gene is named only where the DNA matches it firmly. A clone size is listed for some rows: how often the clone was seen (once, few, many), or a class if it is expanded.

D,J,length,size,V,CDR3,DNA
TRBD1,TRBJ2-7,14,many,TRBV2,CASGQGTYSYEQYF,TGTGCCAGCGGACAGGGGACTTATTCCTACGAGCAGTACTTC
NA,TRBJ1-1,13,many,TRBV12-3/TRBV12-4,CASSLDGATEAFF,TGTGCCAGCAGTTTAGATGGGGCCACTGAAGCTTTCTTT
NA,TRBJ1-5,14,NA,TRBV11-2,CAGSLRLGDQPQHF,TGTGCCGGCAGCTTAAGGCTGGGGGATCAGCCCCAGCATTTT
NA,TRBJ2-5,14,few,TRBV5-1,CASSLARHQETQYF,TGCGCCAGCAGCTTGGCTCGCCACCAAGAGACCCAGTACTTC
TRBD1,TRBJ1-6,15,NA,TRBV7-2,CASSPWWGTGTPLHF,TGTGCCAGCAGTCCCTGGTGGGGGACAGGGACACCCCTCCACTTT
NA,TRBJ2-1,11,many,TRBV12-3/TRBV12-4,CASSFYDEQFF,TGTGCCAGCAGTTTTTATGATGAGCAGTTCTTC
NA,TRBJ2-5,13,many,TRBV14,CASSQQFQETQYF,TGTGCCAGCAGCCAACAGTTCCAAGAGACCCAGTACTTC
NA,TRBJ1-2,13,many,TRBV27,CASRRHSNYGYTF,TGTGCCAGCAGGAGGCATTCTAACTATGGCTACACCTTC
NA,TRBJ1-2,15,many,TRBV6-1,CASSERGQHNYGYTF,TGTGCCAGCAGTGAAAGGGGACAACATAACTATGGCTACACCTTC
NA,TRBJ2-5,16,many,TRBV5-1,CASSLEGTGAGETQYF,TGCGCCAGCAGCTTGGAAGGAACAGGGGCGGGGGAGACCCAGTACTTC
TRBD2,TRBJ2-2,15,few,TRBV12-3/TRBV12-4,CASRGAGRNTGELFF,TGTGCCAGCAGAGGAGCGGGGAGAAACACCGGGGAGCTGTTTTTT
TRBD2,TRBJ2-7,15,NA,TRBV10-1,CASSDSREAFYEQYF,TGCGCCAGCAGTGATTCGCGGGAGGCATTCTACGAGCAGTACTTC
NA,TRBJ2-3,16,many,TRBV7-2,CASSLGENRRVDTQYF,TGTGCCAGCAGCTTGGGGGAAAACAGGAGGGTAGATACGCAGTATTTT
NA,TRBJ2-3,12,many,TRBV29-1,CSVEGAGDTQYF,TGCAGCGTTGAGGGTGCGGGAGATACGCAGTATTTT
TRBD1,TRBJ2-5,15,many,TRBV7-9,CASSKERTGGETQYF,TGTGCCAGCAGCAAAGAGCGGACAGGGGGAGAGACCCAGTACTTC
NA,TRBJ2-2,17,NA,TRBV7-3,CASSLTLQRANTGELFF,TGTGCCAGCAGCTTAACGTTACAGCGCGCGAACACCGGGGAGCTGTTTTTT
TRBD1,TRBJ2-3,14,many,TRBV7-2,CASSPGQGMDTQYF,TGTGCCAGCAGCCCCGGACAGGGGATGGATACGCAGTATTTT
TRBD1,TRBJ2-7,14,many,TRBV10-3,CAISQGTDSYEQYF,TGTGCCATCAGCCAGGGGACAGATTCCTACGAGCAGTACTTC
NA,TRBJ1-4,10,NA,TRBV20-1,CSAYHGELFF,TGCAGTGCTTATCACGGTGAACTGTTTTTT
NA,TRBJ1-5,13,few,TRBV27,CASADSRNQPQHF,TGTGCCAGCGCGGACAGCCGCAATCAGCCCCAGCATTTT